These T cell receptor beta chains were read from a single sample in a study of vaccination and CD4 T cells after COVID-19. TCRdb re-called the PCR reads through MiXCR, storing one row per CDR3 protein. The sample lists about 15,000 distinct CDR3 sequences, 21% occurring once. Their antigens are not known. Specimen: CD4+ T cells from blood, cultured in vitro, collected before SARS-CoV-2 vaccination. These receptors were taken from a human donor who received a COVID-19 vaccine. The CDR3 runs from the conserved cysteine through the conserved F or W. A D gene is named only where the DNA matches it firmly. Where a row states a size, it is once, few, many or the class of an expanded clone; other rows omit it.

>TRBV29-1|12|TRBD1|-|TRBJ2-7
TGCAGCTTTCAACCGACAGGGACCGAGCAGTACTTC
CSFQPTGTEQYF
>TRBV3-1|14|-|-|TRBJ2-5
TGTGCCAGCAGCCAAGATACGGGGGCGGAGACCCAGTACTTC
CASSQDTGAETQYF
>TRBV27|14|-|-|TRBJ2-5
TGTGCCAGCAGTTTATTGGGACCACAAGAGACCCAGTACTTC
CASSLLGPQETQYF
>TRBV21-1|15|-|-|TRBJ1-3
TGTGCCAGCAGCAAAGTCGAGGGACGAAGAAACACCATATATTTT
CASSKVEGRRNTIYF
>TRBV12-3/TRBV12-4|18|TRBD2|few|TRBJ2-2
TGTGCCAGCAGTCCGCTGGGGAAGCGGGGGGGAAACACCGGGGAGCTGTTTTTT
CASSPLGKRGGNTGELFF
>TRBV3-1|13|TRBD1|once|TRBJ2-7
TGTGCCAGCAGCCAGGGACAGGGGAGGGAGCAGTACTTC
CASSQGQGREQYF
>TRBV30|13|-|few|TRBJ1-1
TGTGCCTGGAGTGTACAGGCCAACACTGAAGCTTTCTTT
CAWSVQANTEAFF
>TRBV18|14|-|few|TRBJ2-5
TGTGCCAGCTCACCCGACAGGACTCAAGAGACCCAGTACTTC
CASSPDRTQETQYF
>TRBV7-2|16|-|few|TRBJ2-1
TGTGCCAGCAGCTTCCGACCGAATATCCGCTACAATGAGCAGTTCTTC
CASSFRPNIRYNEQFF
>TRBV5-6|13|-|-|TRBJ1-1
TGTGCCAGCAGCTTGGATCCTAGGACTGAAGCTTTCTTT
CASSLDPRTEAFF
>TRBV11-2|14|TRBD1|-|TRBJ1-1
TGTGCCAGCCAGAGGACAGGGAGGGACACTGAAGCTTTCTTT
CASQRTGRDTEAFF
>TRBV5-1|16|TRBD1|-|TRBJ2-5
TGCGCCAGCAGCCCGGGAGTGACAGGGGGTGGGGAGACCCAGTACTTC
CASSPGVTGGGETQYF
>TRBV7-9|14|-|few|TRBJ2-7
TGTGCCAGCAGCCCCCGCACCCATTCCTACGAGCAGTACTTC
CASSPRTHSYEQYF
>TRBV2|15|TRBD1|-|TRBJ1-5
TGTGCCAGCCAGAGGGACAGGGGGATTTATCAGCCCCAGCATTTT
CASQRDRGIYQPQHF
>TRBV5-1|16|-|few|TRBJ2-3
TGCGCCAGCAGCTTGGGATATCGGGGAGCTTCAGATACGCAGTATTTT
CASSLGYRGASDTQYF
>TRBV24-1|15|TRBD1|-|TRBJ2-3
TGTGCCACCAGTCGGGACAGGGGACCCACAGATACGCAGTATTTT
CATSRDRGPTDTQYF